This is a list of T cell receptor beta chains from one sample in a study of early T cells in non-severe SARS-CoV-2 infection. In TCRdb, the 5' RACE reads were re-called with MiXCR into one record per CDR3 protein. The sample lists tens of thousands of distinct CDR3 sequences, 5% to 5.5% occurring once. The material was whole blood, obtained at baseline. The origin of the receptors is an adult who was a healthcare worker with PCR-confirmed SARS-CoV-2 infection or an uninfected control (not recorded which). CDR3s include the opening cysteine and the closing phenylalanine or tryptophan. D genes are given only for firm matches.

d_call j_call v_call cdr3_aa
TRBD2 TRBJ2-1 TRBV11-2 CASSLLAGSSTGNEQFF
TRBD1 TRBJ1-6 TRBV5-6 CASSLRGGSYNSPLHF
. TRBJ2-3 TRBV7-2 CASSSRVRTDTQYF
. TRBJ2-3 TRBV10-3 CAISGRNTDTQYF
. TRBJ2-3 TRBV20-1 CRRGDTQYF
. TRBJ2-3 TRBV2 CASSVETSTDTQYF
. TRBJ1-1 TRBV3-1 CASSQGGGIEAFF
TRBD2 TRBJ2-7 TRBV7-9 CASSPYRAGDHEQYF
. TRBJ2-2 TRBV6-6 CASSWVSGELFF
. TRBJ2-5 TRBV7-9 CASSKSSFGSHETQYF
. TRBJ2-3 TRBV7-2 CASSLEGARFISTDTQYF
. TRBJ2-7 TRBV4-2 CASSQEWRGTYEQYF
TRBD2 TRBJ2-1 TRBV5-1 CASSGGPSSYNEQFF
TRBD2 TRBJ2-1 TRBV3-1 CASSQDSKWLAESNEQFF
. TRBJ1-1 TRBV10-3 CAISAGGFEAFF
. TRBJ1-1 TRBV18 CASSPLDLTEAFF
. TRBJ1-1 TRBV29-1 CSGVDTPSGARTEAFF
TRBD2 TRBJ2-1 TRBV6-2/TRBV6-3 CASSYPYSASGSDNEQFF
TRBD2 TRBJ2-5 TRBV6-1 CASSPGTSGQETQYF
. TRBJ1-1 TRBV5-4 CASSLEGRNTEAFF
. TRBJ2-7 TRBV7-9 CASRGDSSYEQYF
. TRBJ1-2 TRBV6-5 CASSSDMDNYRYTF
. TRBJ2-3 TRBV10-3 CAISQTDTQYF
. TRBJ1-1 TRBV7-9 CASSAGHENTEAFF
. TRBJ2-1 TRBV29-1 CSVVGYNEQFF
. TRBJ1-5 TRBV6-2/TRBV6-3 CASSYGRDTSNQPQHF
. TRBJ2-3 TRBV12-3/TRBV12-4 CASSFLGVPKSTDTQYF
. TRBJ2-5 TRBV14 CASSQGLQETQYF
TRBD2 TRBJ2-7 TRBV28 CASSLFSGSSYEQYF
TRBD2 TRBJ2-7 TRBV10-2 CASSEPAGGLYEQYF
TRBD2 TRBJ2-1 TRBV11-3 CASSLVLAGNYNEQFF
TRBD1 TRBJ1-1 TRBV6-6 CASSYLGTGKGENF
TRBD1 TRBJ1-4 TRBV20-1 CSASTGIDEKLFF
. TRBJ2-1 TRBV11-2 CASSFSYREGNEQFF
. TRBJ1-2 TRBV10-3 CAISDRAGDYGYTF
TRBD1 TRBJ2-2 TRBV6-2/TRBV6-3 CASSQDRSSFNTGELFF
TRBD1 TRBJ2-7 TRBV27 CASSETGEPYEQYF
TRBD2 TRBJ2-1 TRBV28 CASSSAGTSFGNEQFF
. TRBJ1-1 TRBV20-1 CSARDMREAFF
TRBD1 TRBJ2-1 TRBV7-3 CASSLPGKTGAQFF
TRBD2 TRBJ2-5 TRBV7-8 CASSSRLARGETQYF
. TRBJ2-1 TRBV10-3 CAISDGAVYGDEQFF
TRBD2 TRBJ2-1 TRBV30 CAWSSVAGVVEQFF
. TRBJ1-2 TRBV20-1 CSAIQNLRDGARGYYGYTF
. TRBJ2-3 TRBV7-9 CASSWDKSTDTQYF
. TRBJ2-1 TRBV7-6 CASSSRDNEQFF
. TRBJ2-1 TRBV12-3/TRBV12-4 CASSPGLPHGDEQFF
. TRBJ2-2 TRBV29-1 CSVAPETRATGELFF
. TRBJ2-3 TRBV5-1 CASSLLQPDTQYF
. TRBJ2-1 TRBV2 CASSEAAGAYNEQFF
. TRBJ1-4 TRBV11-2 CASSLNLASRNEKLFF
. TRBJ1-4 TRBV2 CASSEQGGNEKLFF
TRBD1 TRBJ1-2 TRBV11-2 CASSSRTGQSF